This T cell receptor (beta chain) was identified in a study of blood T cell repertoires in COVID-19. In the study overall: Material from acute and convalescent COVID-19 was sourced from the United States, Italy and Spain.

As processed by the authors: Reference gene primer amplification gave estimated nucleated cell counts. Method: immunoSEQ multiplex PCR; TCRdb's copy keeps in-frame clones and lacks some. From that table come the V and J calls and clone size; the DNA was used to work out D and trimming. Of about 27,000 clones detected, around 83% appear once; the ten largest clones hold about 25%. This clone was recorded once. The CDR3 length is 14 residues. Trimming took 0 bases from V and 4 from J; bases not matched to a gene: 4. Germline loops: CDR1 SGDLS, CDR2 YYNGEE. Sequenced: peripheral blood. This receptor was identified in a man aged 65 to 85 with active COVID-19. V is TRBV9 and J is TRBJ2-7; TRBD1 matches at 7 bases. The CDR3 region is CASSVGGTAYEQYF. CDR3 bases: TGTGCCAGCAGCGTAGGAGGGACAGCTTACGAGCAGTACTTC. The full variable domain, rest sourced from reference TRBV9 and TRBJ2-7, is DSGVTQTPKHLITATGQRVTLRCSPRSGDLSVYWYQQSLDQGLQFLIQYYNGEERAKGNILERFSAQQFPDLHSELNLSSLELGDSALYFCASSVGGTAYEQYFGPGTRLTVT.